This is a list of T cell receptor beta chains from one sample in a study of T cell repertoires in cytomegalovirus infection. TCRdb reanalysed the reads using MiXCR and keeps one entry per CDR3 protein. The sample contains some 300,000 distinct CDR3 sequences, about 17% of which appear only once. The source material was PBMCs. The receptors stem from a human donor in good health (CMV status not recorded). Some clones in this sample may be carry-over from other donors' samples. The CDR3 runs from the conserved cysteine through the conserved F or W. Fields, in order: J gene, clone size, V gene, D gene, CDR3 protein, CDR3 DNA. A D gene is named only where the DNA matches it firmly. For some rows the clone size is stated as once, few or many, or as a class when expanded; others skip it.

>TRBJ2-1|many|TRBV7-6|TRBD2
CASSLIPLAGVYNEQFF
TGTGCCAGCAGCTTAATTCCCCTAGCGGGGGTTTACAATGAGCAGTTCTTC
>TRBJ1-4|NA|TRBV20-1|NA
CSAWTPGNEKLFF
TGCAGTGCTTGGACACCGGGCAATGAAAAACTGTTTTTT
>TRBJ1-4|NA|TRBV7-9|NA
CASSLAPQEKLFF
TGTGCCAGCAGCTTAGCGCCGCAGGAAAAACTGTTTTTT
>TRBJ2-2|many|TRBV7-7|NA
CASTGVVGRNTGELFF
TGTGCTAGCACCGGAGTGGTGGGTCGGAACACCGGGGAGCTGTTTTTT
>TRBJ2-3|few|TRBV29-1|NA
CSATDPTDLADTQYF
TGCAGCGCGACGGACCCGACCGATCTGGCAGATACGCAGTATTTT
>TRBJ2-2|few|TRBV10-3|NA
CAISGGTNTGELFF
TGTGCCATCAGTGGGGGGACGAACACCGGGGAGCTGTTTTTT
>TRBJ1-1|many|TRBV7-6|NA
CASSSPVGGSTEAFF
TGTGCCAGCAGCTCCCCGGTGGGGGGTAGCACTGAAGCTTTCTTT
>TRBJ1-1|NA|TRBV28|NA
CASRTPHREIAPEAFF
TGTGCCAGCAGGACACCCCATAGGGAGATCGCCCCTGAAGCTTTCTTT
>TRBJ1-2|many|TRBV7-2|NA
CASSSRTERNYGYTF
TGTGCCAGCAGTTCAAGGACAGAAAGAAACTATGGCTACACCTTC
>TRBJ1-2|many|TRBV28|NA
CASRPPGPESGYTF
TGTGCCAGCCGTCCCCCGGGACCCGAGAGTGGCTACACCTTC
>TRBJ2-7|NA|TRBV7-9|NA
CVSSPWGNSYEQYF
TGTGTCAGCAGCCCCTGGGGGAACTCCTACGAGCAGTACTTC
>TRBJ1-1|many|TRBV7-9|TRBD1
CASSTGDRGDTEAFF
TGTGCCAGCAGCACTGGGGACAGGGGAGACACTGAAGCTTTCTTT
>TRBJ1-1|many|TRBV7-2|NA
CASSLLGDDTEAFF
TGTGCCAGCAGCTTATTGGGGGATGACACTGAAGCTTTCTTT
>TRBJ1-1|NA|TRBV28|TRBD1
CASQGGARTEAFF
TGTGCCAGTCAAGGGGGCGCGAGGACTGAAGCTTTCTTT
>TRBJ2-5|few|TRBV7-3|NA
CASSPHSGPQETQYF
TGTGCCAGCAGCCCCCATTCCGGACCCCAAGAGACCCAGTACTTC
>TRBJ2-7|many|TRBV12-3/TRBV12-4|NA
CASSWGHEQYF
TGTGCCAGCAGCTGGGGCCACGAGCAGTACTTC
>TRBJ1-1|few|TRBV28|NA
CASTSGVNTEAFF
TGTGCCAGCACTTCGGGGGTGAACACTGAAGCTTTCTTT
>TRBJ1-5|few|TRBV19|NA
CASSKVGSNQPQHF
TGTGCCAGTAGTAAAGTAGGTAGCAATCAGCCCCAGCATTTT
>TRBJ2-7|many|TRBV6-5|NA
CASSPQYANEQYF
TGTGCCAGCAGTCCCCAGTATGCGAACGAGCAGTACTTC
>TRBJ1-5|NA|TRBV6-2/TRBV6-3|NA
CASTPEGGPQPQHF
TGTGCCAGCACTCCCGAGGGGGGGCCTCAGCCCCAGCATTTT
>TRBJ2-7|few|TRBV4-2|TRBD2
CASSQAGTISYEQYF
TGTGCCAGCAGCCAAGCCGGGACTATCTCATACGAGCAGTACTTC
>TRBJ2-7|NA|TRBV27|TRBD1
CASRPTGGGEQYF
TGTGCCAGCAGACCGACAGGGGGCGGAGAGCAGTACTTC
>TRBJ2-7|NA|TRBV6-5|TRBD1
CASSYSLDRTGSYEQYF
TGTGCCAGCAGTTACTCGCTTGATAGGACAGGTTCCTACGAGCAGTACTTC
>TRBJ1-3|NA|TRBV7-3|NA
CASSLAGGYGNTIYF
TGTGCCAGCAGCTTAGCCGGGGGCTACGGAAACACCATATATTTT
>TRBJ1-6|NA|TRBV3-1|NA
CASNYIEGSSPLHF
TGTGCCAGCAACTACATCGAGGGGAGTTCACCCCTCCACTTT
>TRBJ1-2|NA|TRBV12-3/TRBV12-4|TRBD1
CAIWTGEYGYTF
TGTGCCATCTGGACAGGGGAGTATGGCTACACCTTC
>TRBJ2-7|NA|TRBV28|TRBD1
CASSPAGTASYEQYF
TGTGCCAGCAGTCCCGCCGGGACAGCCTCCTACGAGCAGTACTTC
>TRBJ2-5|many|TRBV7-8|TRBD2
CASSQTGGQETQYF
TGTGCCAGCAGCCAGACGGGGGGCCAAGAGACCCAGTACTTC